Presented here are 3 T cell receptor beta chains from one specimen sequenced in a study of cytomegalovirus exposure and HLA in healthy donors (dated by TCRdb to between 2016 and 2019). Receptor amplification or capture employed the immunoSEQ multiplex PCR assay. The multiplex PCR relied on a mix of 60 forward primers for TCR Vbeta segments and 13 reverse primers for TCR Jbeta segments. TCRdb limited this immuneACCESS table to in-frame rearrangements with V and J called. A share of clones is missing; checked studies link under half to unresolved V genes, and the rest is unexplained. The sample table lists 120,000 to 150,000 clones, roughly 79% of them with a count of one. Roughly 0.7% of the sample goes to the ten largest clones. The sequencing sample was made of PBMCs. These receptors were taken from a male donor in good health and CMV-seronegative.

In this sample, this clone turned up once. The rearrangement joins TRBV14 to TRBJ2-1; TRBD2 matches at 8 bases. Germline V gives CDR1 SGHDN, CDR2 FVKESK. This CDR3 comprises 17 residues. J lost 4 bases, V lost 0 bases, and 8 bases had no gene match. CDR3 nucleotide sequence: TGTGCCAGCAGCCAAGATCCGGTAGCGGGGCAGTACAATGAGCAGTTCTTC. Its protein product is CASSQDPVAGQYNEQFF.

In its sample, this clone was seen a few times. The chain couples TRBV7-9 to TRBJ2-7; D is possibly TRBD1 (6 bases). The CDR3 totals 16 residues. V was shortened by 3 bases and J by 1 base, with 16 bases between the two germline ends. The germline V gene has CDR1 SEHNR and CDR2 FQNEAQ (reference sequence). The CDR3 reads CASSLGAGPLSYEQYF. DNA for the CDR3: TGTGCCAGCAGCTTGGGGGCAGGTCCCCTTTCCTACGAGCAGTACTTC.

This clone is a singleton in its sample. CDR3 protein: CASSSGQGEGTQYF. The CDR3 region has the DNA TGTGCCAGCAGCTCGGGACAGGGGGAGGGAACGCAGTATTTT. J is TRBJ2-3 and V is TRBV7-3; TRBD1 matches 11 bases. The length of the CDR3 is 14 residues. The trim removed 4 bases at V and 9 bases at J, leaving 6 bases unmatched. Germline V gene lookup returns CDR1 SGHTA and CDR2 FQGTGA.